The 22 T cell receptor beta chains given below trace back to one sample, sequenced in a study of blood T cell repertoires in COVID-19. Only in-frame clones appear in the TCRdb table, and some are missing; sequencing was by immunoSEQ multiplex PCR. The sample lists fewer than 450,000 clones, roughly 87% occurring once. Sequencing was carried out using PBMCs or T cells enriched from blood (not recorded which). Every receptor here comes from a man younger than 30 who had recovered from COVID-19.

The genes are TRBV7-3 and TRBJ1-5; 8 bases agree with TRBD1. Germline CDR1 SGHTA, CDR2 FQGTGA. This CDR3 comprises 22 residues. Germline trimming cut 3 bases from V and 7 bases from J; bases unmatched to any gene: 29. The CDR3 coding sequence is TGTGCCAGCAGCTTCCCCCGGGTCGGAGACAGGGGACGTAGGTACGTAAACCAGCCCCAGCATTTT. Protein: CASSFPRVGDRGRRYVNQPQHF. Full variable domain (outside the CDR3, taken from reference TRBV7-3 and TRBJ1-5): GAGVSQTPSNKVTEKGKYVELRCDPISGHTALYWYRQSLGQGPEFLIYFQGTGAADDSGLPNDRFFAVRPEGSVSTLKIQRTERGDSAVYLCASSFPRVGDRGRRYVNQPQHFGDGTRLSIL.

The chain joins TRBV5-4 to TRBJ1-1; a weak D match, TRBD1 (5 bases). This CDR3 is 15 amino acids long. V gave up 0 bases and J gave up 5 bases, with 14 bases separating them. The germline CDR1 and CDR2 sequences are SGHNT and YYREEE (reference sequence). The chain's CDR3 is CASSLAFDTGTEAFF. For the CDR3, the DNA is TGTGCCAGCAGCTTGGCTTTTGACACAGGAACTGAAGCTTTCTTT. The whole variable domain, remainder taken from reference TRBV5-4 and TRBJ1-1, is ETGVTQSPTHLIKTRGQQVTLRCSSQSGHNTVSWYQQALGQGPQFIFQYYREEENGRGNFPPRFSGLQFPNYSSELNVNALELDDSALYLCASSLAFDTGTEAFFGQGTRLTVV.

The rearrangement links TRBV12-3 or TRBV12-4 to TRBJ2-2, with D perhaps TRBD1 (5 bases). The CDR3 is 13 residues long. V lost 7 bases to trimming and J lost 1 base, with 7 bases between them. In DNA, the CDR3 is TGTGCCAGCACCGGACAGAACACCGGGGAGCTGTTTTTT. Its translation: CASTGQNTGELFF.

This chain connects TRBV15 to TRBJ2-7; D gene uncertain. The CDR3 is made up of 15 amino acids. Looked up from germline, CDR1 is LNHNV and CDR2 is YYDKDF (reference sequence). Trimming took 0 bases from V and 0 from J, leaving 9 bases between them. DNA for the CDR3: TGTGCCACCAGCAGAGAATCGGTCGGCTCCTACGAGCAGTACTTC. Its protein product is CATSRESVGSYEQYF.

The chain uses TRBV10-3 and TRBJ2-5; 9 nucleotides line up with TRBD1. Germline CDR1 is ENHRY and CDR2 is SYGVKD. The CDR3 spans 12 residues. V dropped 10 bases and J dropped 4; count of bases not matched to a gene: 4. The DNA of the CDR3 is TGTGCCACCCGACAGGGGGGAGAGACCCAGTACTTC. It encodes CATRQGGETQYF.

This clone was found many times. The chain has TRBV7-9 and TRBJ1-6, with TRBD1 identical over 7 bases. The germline V gene has CDR1 SEHNR and CDR2 FQNEAQ (reference sequence). V trimming: 5 bases; J trimming: 4 bases; junction bases outside the gene matches: 8. The CDR3 has 16 amino acids. The CDR3 nucleotides are TGTGCCAGCAGCGATATCGGGACAGCGTATAATTCACCCCTCCACTTT. Translating it yields CASSDIGTAYNSPLHF. Full variable domain (outside the CDR3, taken from reference TRBV7-9 and TRBJ1-6): DTGVSQNPRHKITKRGQNVTFRCDPISEHNRLYWYRQTLGQGPEFLTYFQNEAQLEKSRLLSDRFSAERPKGSFSTLEIQRTEQGDSAMYLCASSDIGTAYNSPLHFGNGTRLTVT.

J is TRBJ2-7 and V is TRBV5-4; 9 bases are a match to TRBD1. The J segment lost 2 bases and the V segment lost 4 bases, leaving 7 bases of the junction unmatched. The germline CDR1 and CDR2 sequences are SGHNT and YYREEE (reference sequence). This CDR3 comprises 15 residues. This chain's CDR3 is CASSLGTGSAYEQYF. The CDR3 DNA sequence: TGTGCCAGCAGCCTGGGGACAGGGTCGGCCTACGAGCAGTACTTC.

V is TRBV19 and J is TRBJ1-1; D ambiguous. V was pared by 2 bases and J by 6 bases, with 10 bases between. Germline V CDR1 and CDR2: LNHDA, SQIVND (reference sequence). The CDR3 runs 13 residues. The CDR3 region is CASSIRPRAEAFF. The CDR3 region has the DNA TGTGCCAGTAGTATACGCCCTCGAGCTGAAGCTTTCTTT.

This rearrangement joins TRBV5-6 to TRBJ2-1; no clear D gene. Between the trimmed V and J ends, which lost 3 bases and 0 bases, there was a span of 13 bases. Germline CDR1 and CDR2: SGHDT and YYEEEE. CDR3 size: 16 residues. The CDR3 coding sequence is TGTGCCAGCAGCTCCGCTTCCTACAGCTCCTACAATGAGCAGTTCTTC. Encoded protein: CASSSASYSSYNEQFF.

The chain couples TRBV13 to TRBJ2-5; TRBD2 aligns across 8 bases. This CDR3 has 16 residues. Germline loops: CDR1 PRHDT, CDR2 FYEKMQ (reference sequence). The ends lost 2 bases at V and 6 bases at J; junction bases unmatched: 11. The CDR3 DNA is TGTGCCAGCAGCTTAAGTATACGGGAGGGCCCAAAGACCCAGTACTTC. It codes for CASSLSIREGPKTQYF.

This clone was seen only once. This chain connects TRBV9 to TRBJ1-3; TRBD1 aligns across 7 bases. The CDR3 is 17 residues long. Germline values: CDR1 SGDLS, CDR2 YYNGEE. The ends lost 0 bases at V and 0 bases at J; junction bases unmatched: 6. As DNA, the CDR3 is TGTGCCAGCAGCGTAGGACAGGGCCCCATCTCTGGAAACACCATATATTTT. It specifies CASSVGQGPISGNTIYF.

This rearrangement joins TRBV6-5 to TRBJ1-6, with 7 bases lining up with TRBD1. V trimming: 7 bases; J trimming: 8 bases; junction bases outside the gene matches: 5. The CDR3 covers 13 residues. The germline gives CDR1 MNHEY, CDR2 SVGAGI. In nucleotides, the CDR3 is TGTGCCAGCACAAGGGACAGAGATTCACCCCTCCACTTT. Translated: CASTRDRDSPLHF.

V usage is TRBV11-2 and J usage is TRBJ2-7, with 8 bases identical to TRBD2. V lost 5 bases, J lost 7 bases, and 13 bases stayed unmatched. The germline V gene encodes CDR1 SGHAT and CDR2 FQNNGV. This CDR3 region has 15 residues. The CDR3: CASSPVPGTSVEQYF. CDR3 nucleotides: TGTGCCAGCAGCCCCGTCCCCGGGACTAGTGTAGAGCAGTACTTC.

This chain connects TRBV10-3 to TRBJ1-4; 10 bases match TRBD1. V gave up 6 bases and J gave up 3 bases; unmatched junction bases: 7. Germline CDR1 ENHRY, CDR2 SYGVKD. The CDR3 totals 16 residues. CDR3 nucleotides: TGTGCCATCAGGGACGACAGGGGGCTGGCTAATGAAAAACTGTTTTTT. Translating gives CAIRDDRGLANEKLFF.

The J gene is TRBJ1-1, the V gene TRBV5-1, with D possibly matching TRBD1 (5 bases). V was pared by 2 bases and J by 2 bases, with 10 bases between. CDR1 is SGHRS, CDR2 YFSETQ, per germline. The CDR3 has 14 residues. The CDR3 DNA reads TGCGCCAGCAGCTTCGACAGTACCAACACTGAAGCTTTCTTT. Translated, it gives CASSFDSTNTEAFF.

The rearrangement uses TRBV12-3 or TRBV12-4 and TRBJ1-1; no firm D call. Trimming cost V 6 bases and J 0 bases, with 8 bases left between them. This CDR3 is built from 13 residues. Written as DNA, the CDR3 is TGTGCCAGCAGGATTCAGGTGAACACTGAAGCTTTCTTT. It specifies CASRIQVNTEAFF.

The chain recombines TRBV18 with TRBJ2-3; the match to TRBD2 covers 7 bases. With 0 bases clipped from V and 1 base from J, the junction kept 1 base outside the gene matches. From germline, CDR1 is KGHSH and CDR2 LQKENI. The CDR3 is 15 residues long. The CDR3 reads CASSPPSGGTDTQYF. The CDR3 DNA is TGTGCCAGCTCACCACCAAGCGGGGGCACAGATACGCAGTATTTT.

J is TRBJ2-6 and V is TRBV5-1; D is ambiguous. V lost 0 bases to trimming and J lost 0 bases, with 7 bases between them. Germline loops: CDR1 SGHRS, CDR2 YFSETQ. The CDR3 is made up of 16 amino acids. CDR3 region: CASSLAQVSGANVLTF. The DNA for the CDR3 is TGCGCCAGCAGCTTGGCGCAGGTCTCTGGGGCCAACGTCCTGACTTTC.

The chain combines TRBV30 with TRBJ2-4; 14 bases align to TRBD2. Per germline, CDR1 GTSNPN and CDR2 SVGIG (reference sequence). This CDR3 has 14 amino acids. V dropped 3 bases and J dropped 13; count of bases not matched to a gene: 8. Here the CDR3 reads CAWSSGLAGGKQYF. The CDR3 nucleotides read TGTGCCTGGAGCTCCGGACTAGCGGGAGGAAAGCAGTACTTC.

V usage is TRBV5-1 and J usage is TRBJ2-7; 10 nucleotides agree with TRBD2. Germline CDR1 and CDR2: SGHRS and YFSETQ. Trimming removed 0 bases from V and 5 bases from J; junction bases left unmatched: 11. This CDR3 region has 17 residues. The DNA of the CDR3 is TGCGCCAGCAGCTTGGTTTCAGCGGGAGGGCCGACCCACGAGCAGTACTTC. Translated: CASSLVSAGGPTHEQYF.

CDR3 sequence: CASSKGGEFGNTIYF. Written as DNA, the CDR3 is TGTGCCAGCAGCAAAGGGGGGGAGTTTGGAAACACCATATATTTT. The chain links TRBV7-2 to TRBJ1-3; TRBD1 might be the D (6 bases). Germline assignment: CDR1 SGHTA and CDR2 FQGNSA. Trimming removed 5 bases at V and 3 bases at J, with 14 bases between. The CDR3 has 15 residues.

The chain combines TRBV5-6 with TRBJ2-7, with TRBD2 identical over 11 bases. Germline CDR1 reads SGHDT; CDR2 reads YYEEEE. Trimming at V came to 3 bases and at J to 3 bases, leaving 8 bases not matched to a gene. CDR3 size: 16 residues. The CDR3 is CASSSRRTSGYYEQYF. Written as DNA, the CDR3 is TGTGCCAGCAGCTCCAGAAGGACTAGCGGGTACTACGAGCAGTACTTC.